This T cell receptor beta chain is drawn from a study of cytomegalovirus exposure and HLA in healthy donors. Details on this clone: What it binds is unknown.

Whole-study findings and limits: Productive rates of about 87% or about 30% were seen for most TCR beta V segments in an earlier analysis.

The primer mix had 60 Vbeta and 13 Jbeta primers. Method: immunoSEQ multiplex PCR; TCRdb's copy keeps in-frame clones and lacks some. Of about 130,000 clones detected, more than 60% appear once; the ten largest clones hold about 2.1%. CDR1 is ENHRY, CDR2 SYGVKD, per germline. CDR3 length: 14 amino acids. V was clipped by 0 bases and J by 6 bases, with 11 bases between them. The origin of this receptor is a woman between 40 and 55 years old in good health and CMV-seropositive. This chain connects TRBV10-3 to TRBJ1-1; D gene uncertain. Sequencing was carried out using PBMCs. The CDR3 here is CAISESGRGAEAFF. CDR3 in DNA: TGTGCCATCAGTGAGTCCGGGAGAGGCGCTGAAGCTTTCTTT.